The 15 T cell receptor beta chains in this list originate from one sample, sequenced in a study of blood T cell repertoires in COVID-19 (dated by TCRdb to 2020 to 2022). Receptor amplification or capture employed the immunoSEQ multiplex PCR assay. This is the immuneACCESS table as TCRdb keeps it, with only in-frame sequences that have V and J called. A part of the clones is gone; compared with another copy, unresolved V genes explain less than half, and the rest is unexplained. This sample lists some 46,000 clones; 75% to 90% were detected once. The ten largest clones represent about 7.5% of the sample. Sample: peripheral blood. These receptors were taken from a man aged 50 to 59 with acute or convalescent COVID-19.

This chain connects TRBV30 to TRBJ1-4; no definite D call. The V end lost 2 bases, the J end lost 6 bases, and 10 bases lay between the germline ends. CDR3 size: 13 residues. From germline, CDR1 is GTSNPN and CDR2 SVGIG (reference sequence). The chain's CDR3 is CAWSRQRDEKLFF. CDR3 DNA: TGTGCCTGGAGTAGGCAGCGTGATGAAAAACTGTTTTTT.

This chain joins TRBV7-2 and TRBJ2-5, with D possibly TRBD1 on 5 matching bases. The CDR3 runs 16 residues. CDR1 and CDR2 (germline): SGHTA, FQGNSA. Trimming removed 0 bases from V and 2 bases from J, with 13 bases in between. CDR3: CASSLAMRQRQETQYF. The CDR3, as DNA: TGTGCCAGCAGCTTAGCGATGAGACAGAGACAAGAGACCCAGTACTTC.

The chain joins TRBV7-2 to TRBJ2-1, with TRBD2 matching over 16 bases. The CDR3 is made up of 16 amino acids. V was pared by 6 bases and J by 10 bases, with 9 bases of the junction left unmatched. Looked up from germline, CDR1 is SGHTA and CDR2 is FQGNSA. CDR3 protein: CASSSPGLAGGLEQFF. In nucleotides, the CDR3 is TGTGCCAGCAGTTCTCCGGGACTAGCGGGGGGGTTAGAGCAGTTCTTC.

V is TRBV30 and J is TRBJ2-5; TRBD1 is a possible D gene (5 bases). Germline V lookup: CDR1 GTSNPN, CDR2 SVGIG (reference sequence). This CDR3 has 17 residues. V lost 1 base to trimming and J lost 5 bases, with 23 bases between them. CDR3 DNA sequence: TGTGCCTGGAGTGCCGGCCCACACCTAAGGGGCGGCGAGACCCAGTACTTC. Residues: CAWSAGPHLRGGETQYF.

The gene calls are TRBV5-1 and TRBJ1-1; no firm D call. This CDR3 contains 14 residues. Trimming cost V 4 bases and J 3 bases, with 13 bases left between them. In germline, CDR1 is SGHRS, CDR2 YFSETQ. CDR3 residues: CASSPLLSDTEAFF. The CDR3 region has the DNA TGCGCCAGCAGCCCTCTTTTGTCGGACACTGAAGCTTTCTTT.

This clone occurred once. The chain is built from TRBV7-9 and TRBJ2-3, with D perhaps TRBD2 (6 bases). Trimming left V 1 base short and J 2 bases short, with 13 bases between. This CDR3 is 16 amino acids long. CDR1 SEHNR and CDR2 FQNEAQ come from the germline V gene (reference sequence). The CDR3 sequence: CASSLVGTSSTDTQYF. The CDR3 DNA reads as TGTGCCAGCAGCTTAGTCGGGACTTCTTCCACAGATACGCAGTATTTT.

The V call is TRBV5-1, the J call TRBJ1-4; D is possibly TRBD1 (6 bases). Trimming cost V 5 bases and J 4 bases, with 15 bases left between them. The CDR3 runs 15 residues. Germline V gives CDR1 SGHRS, CDR2 YFSETQ. In DNA form, the CDR3 reads TGCGCCAGCAGGGGGGGGCAGGCCGTTAATGAAAAACTGTTTTTT. Translation gives CASRGGQAVNEKLFF.

The chain employs TRBV7-2 and TRBJ1-6; D remains ambiguous. CDR1 is SGHTA, CDR2 FQGNSA, per germline. V gave up 1 base and J gave up 10 bases, with 5 bases separating them. CDR3 size: 12 residues. The CDR3: CASSLVYSPLHF. The CDR3 coding sequence is TGTGCCAGCAGCTTAGTCTACTCACCCCTCCACTTT.

The chain links TRBV10-3 to TRBJ1-1, with TRBD1 matching 8 bases. Germline CDR1 ENHRY, CDR2 SYGVKD. The CDR3 runs 12 residues. J was trimmed by 5 bases and V by 4 bases; bases with no gene match: 0. The chain's CDR3 is CAISGQGTEAFF. The DNA for the CDR3 is TGTGCCATCAGTGGACAGGGGACTGAAGCTTTCTTT.

The rearrangement links TRBV10-3 to TRBJ1-1; D possibly corresponds to TRBD1 (6 bases). CDR1 is ENHRY and CDR2 is SYGVKD in the germline V gene. Trimming stripped 6 bases from V and 7 bases from J, with 21 bases between. The CDR3 sequence is 15 residues long. The CDR3 spells CAISGQIARSSEAFF. In nucleotides, the CDR3 is TGTGCCATCAGCGGACAGATCGCCCGTTCGAGTGAAGCTTTCTTT.

The J gene is TRBJ2-1, the V gene TRBV3-1 (or the pseudogene TRBV3-2), with a possible D match to TRBD1 (5 bases). V was clipped by 4 bases and J by 0 bases, with 10 bases between them. This CDR3 has 15 amino acids. Germline loops: CDR1 LGHDT, CDR2 YNNKEL (reference sequence). The CDR3 protein is CASSPLDSSYNEQFF. The CDR3 nucleotides read TGTGCCAGCAGCCCGCTTGACAGCTCCTACAATGAGCAGTTCTTC.

The chain combines TRBV28 with TRBJ1-2; 11 positions match TRBD1. Germline V gene lookup returns CDR1 MDHEN and CDR2 SYDVKM. The CDR3 covers 15 residues. V was pared by 5 bases and J by 8 bases, with 10 bases of the junction left unmatched. CDR3 in DNA: TGTGCCAGCAGTCCCTCCGGACAGGGGGCGCGAGGCTACACCTTC. It codes for CASSPSGQGARGYTF.

The chain carries TRBV18 and TRBJ1-5; possibly TRBD1 for D (6 bases). Germline V gene sequence: CDR1 KGHSH, CDR2 LQKENI. Trimming took off 6 bases at V and 6 bases at J, with 15 bases between the two ends. The CDR3 extends over 14 amino acids. CDR3 protein: CASSLGGGVQPQHF. The CDR3 region has the DNA TGTGCCAGCTCGCTGGGAGGGGGGGTTCAGCCCCAGCATTTT. The whole variable domain, filled in from reference TRBV18 and TRBJ1-5, reads NAGVMQNPRHLVRRRGQEARLRCSPMKGHSHVYWYRQLPEEGLKFMVYLQKENIIDESGMPKERFSAEFPKEGPSILRIQQVVRGDSAAYFCASSLGGGVQPQHFGDGTRLSIL.

This chain links TRBV5-1 with TRBJ2-3; 11 bases fit TRBD2. V shed 0 bases and J 4 bases; nucleotides not matched to a gene: 4. Germline CDR1 and CDR2: SGHRS and YFSETQ. There are 16 residues in the CDR3. CDR3 region: CASSLALTSGADTQYF. The DNA for the CDR3 is TGCGCCAGCAGCTTGGCCCTGACTAGCGGGGCAGATACGCAGTATTTT. Full variable domain (outside the CDR3, taken from reference TRBV5-1 and TRBJ2-3): KAGVTQTPRYLIKTRGQQVTLSCSPISGHRSVSWYQQTPGQGLQFLFEYFSETQRNKGNFPGRFSGRQFSNSRSEMNVSTLELGDSALYLCASSLALTSGADTQYFGPGTRLTVL.

CDR3 coding DNA: TGCGCCAGCAGTGACCCCGGACTAGCGGGGGGCGGTGAGCAGTTCTTC. It codes for CASSDPGLAGGGEQFF. The genes are TRBV10-2 and TRBJ2-1, with TRBD2 matching 14 bases. After removal of 3 bases from V and 9 bases from J, the junction contained 7 bases not matched to a gene. Germline CDR1 is WSHSY and CDR2 is SAAADI. The CDR3 is made up of 16 amino acids.